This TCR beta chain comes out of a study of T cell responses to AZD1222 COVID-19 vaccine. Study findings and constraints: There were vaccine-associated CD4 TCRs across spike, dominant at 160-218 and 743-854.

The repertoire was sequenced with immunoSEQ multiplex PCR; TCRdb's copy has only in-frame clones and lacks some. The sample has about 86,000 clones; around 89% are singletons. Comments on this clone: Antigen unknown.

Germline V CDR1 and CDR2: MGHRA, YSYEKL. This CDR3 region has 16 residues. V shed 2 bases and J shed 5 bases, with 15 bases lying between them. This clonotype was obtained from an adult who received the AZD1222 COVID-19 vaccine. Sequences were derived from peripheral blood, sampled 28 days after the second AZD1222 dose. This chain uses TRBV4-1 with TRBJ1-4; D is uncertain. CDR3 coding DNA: TGCGCCAGCAGCCAACGGGAATATCAGGACAATGAAAAACTGTTTTTT. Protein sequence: CASSQREYQDNEKLFF.